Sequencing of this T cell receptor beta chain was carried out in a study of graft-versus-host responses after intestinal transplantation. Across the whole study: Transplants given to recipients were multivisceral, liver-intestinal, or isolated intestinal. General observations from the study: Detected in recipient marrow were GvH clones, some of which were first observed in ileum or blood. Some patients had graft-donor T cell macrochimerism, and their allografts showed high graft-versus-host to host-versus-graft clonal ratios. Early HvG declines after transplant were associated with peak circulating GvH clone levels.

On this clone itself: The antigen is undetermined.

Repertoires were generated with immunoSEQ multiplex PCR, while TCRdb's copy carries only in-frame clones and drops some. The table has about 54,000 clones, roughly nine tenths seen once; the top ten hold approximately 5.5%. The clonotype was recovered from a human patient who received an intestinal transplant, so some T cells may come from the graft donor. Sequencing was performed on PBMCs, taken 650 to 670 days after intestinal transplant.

The CDR3 coding sequence is TGTGCCTGGATATATGGCTACACCTTC. It yields the protein CAWIYGYTF. The chain employs TRBV30 and TRBJ1-2; D unresolved. Germline V gene sequence: CDR1 GTSNPN, CDR2 SVGIG (reference sequence). The CDR3 is 9 amino acids. Trimming shortened V by 4 bases and J by 5 bases, and 2 bases separated the two germline ends.